This TCR beta chain was sequenced during a study of cytomegalovirus exposure and HLA in healthy donors. Study in general: There were under 130 million unique TCR beta sequences, drawn from approximately 180 million T cells, in an earlier analysis. Whole-study findings and limits: It is likely that the observed cluster of highly shared sequence variants was a sequencing artifact.

Trimming shortened V by 3 bases and J by 4 bases, and 10 bases separated the two germline ends. Germline-derived CDR1 and CDR2 are SGHTA and FQGNSA. The CDR3 loop spans 13 amino acids. These donors, healthy bone marrow donors, were studied. In regard to this clone: What it recognizes is unknown.

The PCR employed 60 Vbeta primers together with 13 Jbeta primers. The protocol was immunoSEQ multiplex PCR, while the TCRdb copy is restricted to in-frame clones and leaves out a portion. The data contain some 200,000 clones, 82% of them singletons. Sequenced input: PBMCs. This sequence joins TRBV7-2 and TRBJ2-7, with D tentatively TRBD2 (6 bases). The receptor comes from a woman between 45 and 65 years old in good health and CMV-seropositive. Here the CDR3 DNA reads TGTGCCAGCAGCTTCGCTGCGGGGTACGAGCAGTACTTC. This codes for CASSFAAGYEQYF.